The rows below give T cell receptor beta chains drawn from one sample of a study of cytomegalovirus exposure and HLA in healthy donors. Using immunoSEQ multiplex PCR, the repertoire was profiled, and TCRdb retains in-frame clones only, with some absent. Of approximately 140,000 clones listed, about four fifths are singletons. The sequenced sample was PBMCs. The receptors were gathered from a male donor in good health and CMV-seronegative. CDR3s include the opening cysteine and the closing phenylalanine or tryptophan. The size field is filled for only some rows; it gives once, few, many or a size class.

CDR3 protein: CASSPLTGQGSTYEQYF
clone size: once
V gene: TRBV7-9

CDR3 protein: CASSQDQGGAGELFF
clone size: NA
V gene: TRBV4-3

CDR3 protein: CASSLDRDYGYTF
clone size: NA
V gene: TRBV5-6

CDR3 protein: CASSLVGRNTEAFF
clone size: NA
V gene: TRBV7-9

CDR3 protein: CASSLGGADEQYF
clone size: NA
V gene: TRBV5-1

CDR3 protein: CASRQGHNYGYTF
clone size: NA
V gene: TRBV6-5

CDR3 protein: CASSYRRGDGYTF
clone size: NA
V gene: TRBV7-3

CDR3 protein: CASSPMAGGGNSPLHF
clone size: NA
V gene: TRBV18

CDR3 protein: CASSVSTGELFF
clone size: NA
V gene: TRBV25-1

CDR3 protein: CSSSLAGASTDTQYF
clone size: NA
V gene: TRBV4-3

CDR3 protein: CASSWEGLNTEAFF
clone size: NA
V gene: TRBV27

CDR3 protein: CSVDSGVGSEAFF
clone size: NA
V gene: TRBV29-1

CDR3 protein: CAWTQALLQGGPYGYTF
clone size: NA
V gene: TRBV30

CDR3 protein: CASSLVGLAAYNEQFF
clone size: NA
V gene: TRBV7-2

CDR3 protein: CASSPDPQGVLYGYTF
clone size: once
V gene: TRBV18